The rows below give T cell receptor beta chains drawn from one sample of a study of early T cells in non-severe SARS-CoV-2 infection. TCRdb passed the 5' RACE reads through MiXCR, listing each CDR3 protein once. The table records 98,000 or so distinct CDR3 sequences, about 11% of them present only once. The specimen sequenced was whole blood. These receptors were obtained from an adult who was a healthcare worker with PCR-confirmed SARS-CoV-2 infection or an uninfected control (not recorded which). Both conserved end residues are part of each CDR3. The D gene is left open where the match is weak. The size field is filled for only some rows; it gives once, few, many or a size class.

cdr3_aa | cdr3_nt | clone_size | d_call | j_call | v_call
CATSGVGSSSTDTQYF | TGTGCCACCAGTGGGGTCGGTTCTTCTAGCACAGATACGCAGTATTTT | few | NA | TRBJ2-3 | TRBV24-1
CATSRQGANSPLHF | TGTGCCACCAGCAGACAGGGAGCAAATTCACCCCTCCACTTT | NA | NA | TRBJ1-6 | TRBV15
CASSFTLAEGQTDTQYF | TGTGCCAGCAGCTTCACCCTAGCGGAGGGACAGACAGATACGCAGTATTTT | NA | NA | TRBJ2-3 | TRBV5-4
CSVGQGDGYTF | TGCAGCGTCGGGCAGGGAGATGGCTACACCTTC | few | NA | TRBJ1-2 | TRBV29-1
CASRRTGAHVLAEAFF | TGTGCCAGCAGGCGGACAGGGGCCCATGTTCTCGCTGAAGCTTTCTTT | many | TRBD1 | TRBJ1-1 | TRBV27
CASSSDRGRETQYF | TGCGCCAGCAGCTCGGACAGGGGGCGAGAGACCCAGTACTTC | few | TRBD1 | TRBJ2-5 | TRBV5-1
CASSTWEAGYTF | TGTGCCAGCAGCACTTGGGAAGCTGGCTACACCTTC | few | NA | TRBJ1-2 | TRBV3-1
CASSYSGTTDTQYF | TGCGCCAGCAGCTACAGCGGAACCACAGATACGCAGTATTTT | NA | NA | TRBJ2-3 | TRBV5-1
CASSTGTLQYF | TGTGCCAGCAGCACCGGGACTCTCCAGTACTTC | many | NA | TRBJ2-5 | TRBV11-2
CASSQAGSRETQYF | TGTGCCAGCAGCCAAGCTGGATCGAGGGAGACCCAGTACTTC | NA | NA | TRBJ2-5 | TRBV14
CATSDPTGSADTQYF | TGTGCCACCAGTGATCCGACAGGGTCGGCAGATACGCAGTATTTT | NA | TRBD1 | TRBJ2-3 | TRBV24-1
CASSLNRGEETQYF | TGTGCCAGCAGCTTAAACCGGGGGGAAGAGACCCAGTACTTC | few | TRBD2 | TRBJ2-5 | TRBV7-3
CASGRQAGGYNEQFF | TGTGCTAGTGGTCGACAAGCGGGGGGATACAATGAGCAGTTCTTC | few | TRBD2 | TRBJ2-1 | TRBV12-5
CASSFSGGARYNEQFF | TGTGCCAGCAGCTTTAGCGGGGGGGCGAGGTACAATGAGCAGTTCTTC | few | TRBD2 | TRBJ2-1 | TRBV7-2
CASSSQDRNSPLHF | TGTGCCAGCAGCTCCCAGGACAGGAATTCACCCCTCCACTTT | NA | TRBD1 | TRBJ1-6 | TRBV7-2
CASSPQTGNQPQHF | TGTGCCAGCTCACCACAAACGGGCAATCAGCCCCAGCATTTT | many | NA | TRBJ1-5 | TRBV18
CASSLQDNEQFF | TGCGCCAGCAGCTTACAAGACAATGAGCAGTTCTTC | few | NA | TRBJ2-1 | TRBV5-1
CASSVQGLGTEALF | TGTGCCAGCAGTGTACAGGGCTTGGGCACTGAAGCTCTCTTT | NA | NA | TRBJ1-1 | TRBV2
CASSGGDSRLSEAFF | TGTGCCAGCAGCGGGGGGGACAGCAGATTAAGTGAAGCTTTCTTT | few | TRBD1 | TRBJ1-1 | TRBV16
CASSLAGVYNEQFF | TGTGCCAGCAGCTTAGCGGGAGTCTACAATGAGCAGTTCTTC | many | NA | TRBJ2-1 | TRBV11-2
CATRPTRVTQYF | TGTGCCACCAGGCCTACCAGGGTGACGCAGTATTTT | NA | NA | TRBJ2-3 | TRBV24-1
CASSPGQGLTYEQYF | TGTGCCAGCAGCCCGGGACAGGGACTCACCTACGAGCAGTACTTC | NA | TRBD1 | TRBJ2-7 | TRBV11-2
CASSYSGQGPPLHF | TGTGCCAGCAGTTACTCCGGACAGGGCCCACCCCTCCACTTT | few | TRBD1 | TRBJ1-6 | TRBV6-5
CASSARDRASYEQYF | TGTGCCAGCAGCGCCCGGGACAGGGCTTCCTACGAGCAGTACTTC | few | TRBD1 | TRBJ2-7 | TRBV9
CASSFDGEEIYNSPLHF | TGTGCCAGCAGCTTTGACGGGGAGGAGATCTATAATTCACCCCTCCACTTT | NA | NA | TRBJ1-6 | TRBV7-9
CASSVLGVSSNQPQHF | TGTGCCAGCAGTGTACTAGGGGTTTCAAGCAATCAGCCCCAGCATTTT | many | NA | TRBJ1-5 | TRBV6-1
CASSFPPAQDYEQYF | TGTGCCAGCAGTTTTCCCCCTGCCCAGGACTACGAGCAGTACTTC | many | NA | TRBJ2-7 | TRBV28
CASSQDTRGRAEAFF | TGCGCCAGCAGCCAAGATACGAGGGGGCGAGCTGAAGCTTTCTTT | many | TRBD1 | TRBJ1-1 | TRBV4-1
CASSLRELAYGYTF | TGTGCCAGCAGCTTAAGGGAGCTCGCCTATGGCTACACCTTC | many | NA | TRBJ1-2 | TRBV7-9
CASSLAVPSGAVNSPLHF | TGTGCCAGCAGCTTAGCGGTCCCCTCGGGGGCTGTGAATTCACCCCTCCACTTT | NA | NA | TRBJ1-6 | TRBV7-6
CASSSSGRGPDTQYF | TGTGCCAGCAGCAGTAGCGGGAGAGGCCCAGATACGCAGTATTTT | many | TRBD2 | TRBJ2-3 | TRBV6-6
CASRRDFSNTEAFF | TGCGCCAGCAGGCGGGACTTTTCGAACACTGAAGCTTTCTTT | many | NA | TRBJ1-1 | TRBV10-2
CASSPAGGTNEAQFF | TGTGCCAGCAGCCCAGCGGGGGGCACCAATGAGGCCCAGTTCTTC | NA | TRBD2 | TRBJ2-1 | TRBV7-3
CASSSLPAGGRPGGYTF | TGCGCCAGCAGCTCCCTCCCGGCAGGGGGAAGGCCGGGTGGCTACACCTTC | few | TRBD1 | TRBJ1-2 | TRBV5-1
CSAGVQGIEQYF | TGCAGCGCCGGAGTACAGGGAATCGAGCAGTACTTC | NA | NA | TRBJ2-7 | TRBV29-1
CASSYGRDQPQHF | TGTGCCAGCAGTTACGGGAGGGATCAGCCCCAGCATTTT | NA | NA | TRBJ1-5 | TRBV6-5
CASRSLRTGGSETQYF | TGTGCCAGCAGAAGTCTCAGGACAGGGGGGTCAGAGACCCAGTACTTC | NA | TRBD1 | TRBJ2-5 | TRBV27
CASSSEPIGTAGANVLTF | TGTGCCAGCAGCTCGGAGCCAATAGGGACTGCTGGGGCCAACGTCCTGACTTTC | NA | NA | TRBJ2-6 | TRBV7-8
CASSLAGRSYQFF | TGCGCCAGCAGCTTGGCTGGACGGTCATATCAGTTCTTC | NA | NA | TRBJ2-1 | TRBV5-1
CASSIGQGGTPYNEQFF | TGTGCCAGCAGCATCGGACAGGGCGGGACTCCCTACAATGAGCAGTTCTTC | many | TRBD1 | TRBJ2-1 | TRBV7-9
CASSTRQGGNQPQHF | TGTGCCAGTAGTACCCGGCAGGGGGGCAATCAGCCCCAGCATTTT | many | TRBD1 | TRBJ1-5 | TRBV19
CASSPVGRATEKLFF | TGTGCCAGCTCACCCGTTGGCAGGGCGACGGAAAAACTGTTTTTT | many | NA | TRBJ1-4 | TRBV18
CASSNSGANVLTF | TGTGCCAGCAGCAACTCTGGGGCCAACGTCCTGACTTTC | NA | NA | TRBJ2-6 | TRBV2
CASSTRRQGTSTDTQYF | TGTGCCAGCTCGACGAGGCGACAGGGAACTAGCACAGATACGCAGTATTTT | many | TRBD1 | TRBJ2-3 | TRBV18
CASSLVLASDTQYF | TGTGCCAGCAGCTTAGTTCTAGCCTCAGATACGCAGTATTTT | few | NA | TRBJ2-3 | TRBV7-2
CASSSGLSWSNEQFF | TGTGCTAGCAGCTCCGGCCTTAGCTGGTCCAATGAGCAGTTCTTC | many | NA | TRBJ2-1 | TRBV7-7
CASSPRTLNTEAFF | TGTGCCAGCAGCCCAAGGACCCTCAACACTGAAGCTTTCTTT | many | NA | TRBJ1-1 | TRBV9
CASSSGTANTGELFF | TGTGCCAGCAGCTCCGGGACAGCTAACACCGGGGAGCTGTTTTTT | many | TRBD1 | TRBJ2-2 | TRBV28
CASSWLSGAYNEQFF | TGTGCCAGCAGTTGGTTGAGCGGGGCGTACAATGAGCAGTTCTTC | many | TRBD2 | TRBJ2-1 | TRBV27
CASSFTGHSSYNEQFF | TGTGCCAGCAGCTTCACGGGGCACAGCTCCTACAATGAGCAGTTCTTC | NA | NA | TRBJ2-1 | TRBV7-6
CASSPPRDFPWDTIYF | TGTGCCAGCAGCCCTCCCAGGGACTTCCCGTGGGACACCATATATTTT | many | NA | TRBJ1-3 | TRBV7-2
CASSSNPYGYTF | TGTGCCAGCAGTTCTAACCCCTATGGCTACACCTTC | few | NA | TRBJ1-2 | TRBV6-5